A selection of T cell receptor beta chains follows, all from one sample in a study of blood T cells in healthy people across ages. TCRdb re-derived calls from the 5' RACE reads in MiXCR, one entry per CDR3 protein. Of approximately 800,000 distinct CDR3 sequences in the sample, about 26% are singletons; the top ten hold about 2.9%. These data are also associated with another study on T cells of mothers and their children.

The sample comprised blood. The receptors originated from a boy aged 5 to 17 in good health. The CDR3 runs from the conserved cysteine through the conserved F or W. A D gene is named only where the DNA matches it firmly. Part of the rows lack a size; the others show once, few, many or a class for expanded clones.

clone_size | j_call | v_call | d_call | cdr3_aa | cdr3_nt
few | TRBJ1-4 | TRBV10-3 | TRBD1 | CAISEFRGRDEKLFF | TGTGCCATCAGTGAGTTTAGGGGGCGTGATGAAAAACTGTTTTTT
few | TRBJ1-5 | TRBV7-8 | TRBD1 | CAGRTRGGTEDQPQHF | TGTGCCGGCAGAACCCGGGGAGGGACAGAGGATCAGCCCCAGCATTTT
- | TRBJ2-1 | TRBV6-1 | - | CATLWEQHEQFF | TGTGCCACCTTATGGGAGCAGCATGAGCAGTTCTTC
few | TRBJ2-7 | TRBV28 | - | CASLAGSYEQYF | TGTGCCAGTCTCGCCGGCTCCTACGAGCAGTACTTC
- | TRBJ1-6 | TRBV10-3 | TRBD1 | CAISKQGGNSPLHF | TGTGCCATCAGCAAACAGGGGGGGAATTCACCCCTCCACTTT
- | TRBJ2-3 | TRBV20-1 | TRBD1 | CSASSSDRGTDTQYF | TGCAGTGCTAGTAGCAGCGACAGGGGCACAGATACGCAGTATTTT
- | TRBJ2-5 | TRBV6-5 | - | CASSFSSLGWETQYF | TGTGCCAGCAGTTTTTCCAGTTTGGGCTGGGAGACCCAGTACTTC
- | TRBJ1-1 | TRBV15 | - | CATSRDNDRSFF | TGTGCCACCAGCAGAGATAATGACAGATCTTTCTTT
few | TRBJ2-3 | TRBV6-1 | TRBD2 | CASTTDLSGGTQYF | TGTGCCAGCACTACGGACCTCTCGGGGGGTACGCAGTATTTT
- | TRBJ2-1 | TRBV7-9 | - | CASSSKLAVYNEQFF | TGTGCCAGCAGTTCAAAGCTAGCAGTCTACAATGAGCAGTTCTTC
- | TRBJ2-5 | TRBV9 | TRBD2 | CASSPSGGGKETQYF | TGTGCCAGCAGCCCTAGCGGGGGAGGAAAAGAGACCCAGTACTTC
- | TRBJ2-3 | TRBV7-6 | TRBD1 | CASSDIRDRRTDTQYF | TGTGCCAGCAGCGACATCCGGGACAGGCGAACAGATACGCAGTATTTT
- | TRBJ2-3 | TRBV5-1 | TRBD2 | CTSSSYSGNADTQYF | TGCACCAGCAGCAGCTATAGCGGGAACGCAGATACGCAGTATTTT
few | TRBJ2-5 | TRBV21-1 | - | CASSKDSGKETQYF | TGTGCCAGCAGCAAAGACTCAGGGAAGGAGACCCAGTACTTC
few | TRBJ2-4 | TRBV12-3/TRBV12-4 | - | CASSFVGGFLIQYF | TGTGCCAGCAGTTTCGTTGGGGGCTTCCTCATTCAGTACTTC
few | TRBJ1-1 | TRBV6-5 | - | CASSYSIAGDTEAFF | TGTGCCAGCAGTTACTCGATTGCGGGTGACACTGAAGCTTTCTTT
- | TRBJ2-5 | TRBV20-1 | - | CSASTARGSGETQYF | TGCAGTGCTAGCACCGCACGTGGGTCTGGGGAGACCCAGTACTTC
- | TRBJ2-1 | TRBV24-1 | - | CATSAPGVGPYNEQFF | TGTGCCACCAGTGCCCCGGGGGTCGGACCCTACAATGAGCAGTTCTTC
few | TRBJ1-1 | TRBV18 | TRBD1 | CASSPPGGANTEAFF | TGTGCCAGCTCACCCCCAGGGGGGGCGAACACTGAAGCTTTCTTT
few | TRBJ2-5 | TRBV3-1 | - | CATKGPRETQYF | TGTGCCACCAAGGGCCCTCGAGAGACCCAGTACTTC
- | TRBJ1-2 | TRBV10-2 | - | CASSEPVDLGALGGYTF | TGCGCCAGCAGTGAGCCGGTGGACCTCGGGGCTCTGGGAGGCTACACCTTC
many | TRBJ2-5 | TRBV29-1 | - | CSVAATYFQETQYF | TGCAGCGTTGCGGCTACCTACTTCCAAGAGACCCAGTACTTC
- | TRBJ2-1 | TRBV11-1 | - | CASSLQGLSSLNEQFF | TGTGCCAGCAGCTTACAGGGCCTCAGCAGTTTGAATGAGCAGTTCTTC
- | TRBJ1-1 | TRBV6-6 | - | CASTPPGGTEAFF | TGTGCCAGCACCCCCCCGGGGGGGACTGAAGCTTTCTTT
few | TRBJ2-5 | TRBV5-1 | TRBD2 | CASSLAGLALETQYF | TGCGCCAGCAGCTTGGCGGGACTAGCTCTAGAGACCCAGTACTTC
few | TRBJ1-2 | TRBV11-2 | TRBD1 | CASSLAPRQGVCTF | TGTGCCAGCAGCTTAGCCCCCAGACAGGGGGTTTGCACCTTC
- | TRBJ2-4 | TRBV20-1 | TRBD1 | CSATPTGTEAKNIQYF | TGCAGTGCTACTCCGACAGGGACCGAGGCCAAAAACATTCAGTACTTC
- | TRBJ2-5 | TRBV29-1 | - | CSVQKKTQYF | TGCAGCGTTCAGAAGAAGACCCAGTACTTC
- | TRBJ2-1 | TRBV28 | TRBD1 | CASRVGQGLNEQFF | TGTGCCAGCAGGGTCGGACAGGGTCTGAATGAGCAGTTCTTC